The T cell receptor (beta chain) described here comes from a study of vaccination and CD4 T cells after COVID-19. This clonotype was picked up a small number of times. The antigen is unknown. Regarding treatment: roughly ten-day PBMC culture with coronavirus spike peptide pools or control peptides (ViraFEST assay). This CDR3 is built from 17 residues. The germline V gene encodes CDR1 SGHTA and CDR2 FQGNSA. Trimming removed 2 bases at V and 6 bases at J, with 19 bases between. The study's findings and limits: Within the convalescent patients, spike mono-reactivity was found in 304 of 307 vaccine-specific clones.

At the Johns Hopkins FTIC core, DNA taken from cultured CD4+ T cells was sequenced by way of the Oncomine TCR Beta short-read assay. One entry per CDR3 protein, called by TCRdb with MiXCR from the PCR reads. This table holds about 13,000 distinct CDR3 sequences, 30% to 35% found once. The receptor was derived from a human donor who had recovered from COVID-19. The specimen was CD4+ T cells from blood, cultured in vitro, collected after SARS-CoV-2 vaccination. This sequence joins TRBV7-2 and TRBJ2-2, with D perhaps TRBD1 (5 bases). In DNA, the CDR3 is TGTGCCAGCAGCTTAAACAGGCCAGGGAAGCTTGCCGGGGAGCTGTTTTTT. Translated: CASSLNRPGKLAGELFF. Supplemented by reference TRBV7-2 and TRBJ2-2, the full variable domain reads GAGVSQSPSNKVTEKGKDVELRCDPISGHTALYWYRQSLGQGLEFLIYFQGNSAPDKSGLPSDRFSAERTGGSVSTLTIQRTQQEDSAVYLCASSLNRPGKLAGELFFGEGSRLTVL.